These 12 T cell receptor beta chains came from one sample sequenced in a study of T cell repertoires in cytomegalovirus infection. One entry per CDR3 protein, called by TCRdb with MiXCR from the reads. The table records hundreds of thousands of distinct CDR3 sequences, 42% of them present only once. Their recognized antigens are unknown. Material: cultured PBMCs, obtained from culture after CMV antigen stimulation. Source of these receptors: a human donor in good health (CMV status not recorded). Some clones in this sample may be carry-over from other donors' samples.

The chain is built from TRBV30 and TRBJ1-6; D not certain. Germline-derived CDR1 and CDR2 are GTSNPN and SVGIG (reference sequence). Trimming pared 4 bases from V and 9 bases from J, leaving 16 bases between. The CDR3 spans 14 residues. The CDR3 loop reads CAWTMTHLGSPLHF. As DNA, the CDR3 is TGTGCCTGGACCATGACTCATCTCGGTTCACCCCTCCACTTT.

The chain combines TRBV5-6 with TRBJ2-7; D not resolved. Between the trimmed V and J ends, which lost 4 bases and 3 bases, there was a span of 11 bases. The CDR3 spans 13 residues. Germline loops: CDR1 SGHDT, CDR2 YYEEEE. In DNA form, the CDR3 reads TGTGCCAGCAGCGTGACCCCGGACTACGAGCAGTACTTC. Translated: CASSVTPDYEQYF.

The chain joins TRBV7-6 to TRBJ1-3; a weak D match, TRBD1 (5 bases). CDR1 is SGHVS and CDR2 is FNYEAQ in the germline V gene. V lost 3 bases and J 0 bases, leaving 12 bases between the germline ends. The CDR3 consists of 16 residues. CDR3 in DNA: TGTGCCAGCAGCTTTTTCAGCGGGGGCTCTGGAAACACCATATATTTT. Its protein is CASSFFSGGSGNTIYF. Combining the CDR3 with reference TRBV7-6 and TRBJ1-3 gives the whole variable domain GAGVSQSPRYKVTKRGQDVALRCDPISGHVSLYWYRQALGQGPEFLTYFNYEAQQDKSGLPNDRFSAERPEGSISTLTIQRTEQRDSAMYRCASSFFSGGSGNTIYFGEGSWLTVV.

This rearrangement joins TRBV6-5 to TRBJ2-2, with 14 bases fitting TRBD2. Per the germline V gene, CDR1 is MNHEY and CDR2 is SVGAGI. V shed 2 bases and J 4 bases; nucleotides not matched to a gene: 6. This CDR3 region has 18 residues. The CDR3 sequence: CASSYPTSGRAGTGELFF. The CDR3 DNA reads as TGTGCCAGCAGTTACCCGACTAGCGGGAGGGCGGGCACCGGGGAGCTGTTTTTT.

This clonotype was seen more than once but under ten times. The V gene is TRBV7-2, the J gene TRBJ2-3, with a tentative D call TRBD2 (5 bases). CDR1 and CDR2 from the germline V gene are SGHTA and FQGNSA. This CDR3 contains 16 residues. Trimming shortened V by 5 bases and J by 0 bases, and 15 bases separated the two germline ends. CDR3 protein: CASSTALAVSTDTQYF. The DNA of the CDR3 is TGTGCCAGCAGCACCGCCCTAGCAGTCAGCACAGATACGCAGTATTTT.

CDR3 DNA sequence: TGTGCCAGCAGCTATATAGCGGGTTCCACAGATACGCAGTATTTT. Translation: CASSYIAGSTDTQYF. The V gene is TRBV11-2, the J gene TRBJ2-3; 7 nucleotides match TRBD2. The CDR3 has 15 residues. The germline gives CDR1 SGHAT, CDR2 FQNNGV. J gave up 2 bases and V 4 bases, and 6 bases lay outside the gene matches.

CDR3: CASSLVSFPSNEQFF. The CDR3 DNA is TGTGCCAGCAGCTTAGTGTCATTCCCTTCCAATGAGCAGTTCTTC. The V call is TRBV7-2, the J call TRBJ2-1, with D hard to call. V lost 1 base to trimming and J lost 6 bases, with 13 bases between them. This CDR3 comprises 15 residues. In germline, CDR1 is SGHTA, CDR2 FQGNSA.

The chain combines TRBV19 with TRBJ1-2; D unresolved. The germline CDR1 and CDR2 sequences are LNHDA and SQIVND (reference sequence). V lost 11 bases, J lost 6 bases, and 16 bases lay in between. This CDR3 comprises 12 residues. The CDR3 loop reads CASAWQDNGYTF. CDR3 DNA: TGTGCCTCGGCCTGGCAGGATAATGGCTACACCTTC. Complete variable domain (other parts from reference TRBV19 and TRBJ1-2): DGGITQSPKYLFRKEGQNVTLSCEQNLNHDAMYWYRQDPGQGLRLIYYSQIVNDFQKGDIAEGYSVSREKKESFPLTVTSAQKNPTAFYLCASAWQDNGYTFGSGTRLTVV.

This clonotype showed up just a few times. This chain uses TRBV7-2 with TRBJ1-1; D may be TRBD1 (6 bases). CDR1 and CDR2 (germline): SGHTA, FQGNSA. The V gene lost 2 bases and the J gene lost 6 bases, with 10 bases spanning the gap. The CDR3 spans 13 residues. CDR3 sequence reads: CASSLSRGSEAFF. The CDR3 nucleotides read TGTGCCAGCAGCTTATCCAGGGGCTCTGAAGCTTTCTTT.

V and J are TRBV27 and TRBJ2-1; 7 nucleotides match TRBD2. Germline CDR1 and CDR2: MNHEY and SMNVEV (reference sequence). The CDR3 totals 18 residues. V lost 0 bases, J lost 5 bases, and 13 bases stayed unmatched. CDR3: CASSLSGGYRTANNEQFF. Here the CDR3 DNA reads TGTGCCAGCAGTTTATCGGGGGGGTACCGTACCGCCAACAATGAGCAGTTCTTC.

The chain carries TRBV7-2 and TRBJ2-5; TRBD2 aligns across 9 bases. In germline, CDR1 is SGHTA, CDR2 FQGNSA. The CDR3 runs 14 residues. The DNA of the CDR3 is TGTGCAACAAGACAGGCGGGGGGGAGGGAGACCCAGTACTTC. It encodes CATRQAGGRETQYF.

This clonotype was counted between two and nine times. The chain uses TRBV2 and TRBJ1-6; D is ambiguous. Trimming removed 1 base at V and 5 bases at J, with 12 bases between. The germline CDR1 and CDR2 sequences are SNHLY and FYNNEI. The CDR3 totals 16 residues. CDR3 sequence (DNA): TGTGCCAGCAGTGAAGTCCCAGAAAGTGATAATTCACCCCTCCACTTT. This gives the protein CASSEVPESDNSPLHF.